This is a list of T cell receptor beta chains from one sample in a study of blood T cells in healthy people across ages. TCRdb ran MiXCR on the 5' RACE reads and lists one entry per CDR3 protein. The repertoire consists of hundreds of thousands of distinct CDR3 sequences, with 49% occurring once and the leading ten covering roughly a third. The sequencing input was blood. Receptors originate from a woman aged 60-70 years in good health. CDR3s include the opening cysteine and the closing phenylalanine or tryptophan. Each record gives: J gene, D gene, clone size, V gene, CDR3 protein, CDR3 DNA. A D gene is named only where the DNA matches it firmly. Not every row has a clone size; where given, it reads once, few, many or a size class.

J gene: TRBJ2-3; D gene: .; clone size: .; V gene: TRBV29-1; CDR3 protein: CSVETPLSTDTQYF; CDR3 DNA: TGCAGCGTCGAGACACCGCTAAGCACAGATACGCAGTATTTT
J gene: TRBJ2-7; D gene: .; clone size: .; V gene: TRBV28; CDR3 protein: CASSVVGQFYEQYF; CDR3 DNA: TGTGCCAGCAGTGTAGTCGGCCAATTCTACGAGCAGTACTTC
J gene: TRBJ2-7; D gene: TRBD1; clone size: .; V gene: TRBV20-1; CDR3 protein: CSARDRQGRGKVEQYF; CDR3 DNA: TGCAGTGCTAGAGATCGGCAAGGCAGGGGGAAGGTCGAGCAGTACTTC
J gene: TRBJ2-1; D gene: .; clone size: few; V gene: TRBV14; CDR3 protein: CASSQGSGKVYNEQFF; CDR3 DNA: TGTGCCAGCAGCCAAGGGTCCGGGAAAGTTTACAATGAGCAGTTCTTC
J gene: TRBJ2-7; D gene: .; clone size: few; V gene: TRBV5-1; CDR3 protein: CASSLQSYEQYF; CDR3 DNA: TGCGCCAGCAGCTTGCAGTCCTACGAGCAGTACTTC
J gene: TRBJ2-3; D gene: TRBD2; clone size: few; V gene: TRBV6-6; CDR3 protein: CASRPRLAASADTQYF; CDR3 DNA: TGTGCCAGCAGGCCTCGACTAGCGGCCTCCGCAGATACGCAGTATTTT
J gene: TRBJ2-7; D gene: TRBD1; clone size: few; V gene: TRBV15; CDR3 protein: CATSRARTGGYEQYF; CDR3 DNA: TGTGCCACCAGCAGAGCGAGGACAGGGGGCTACGAGCAGTACTTC
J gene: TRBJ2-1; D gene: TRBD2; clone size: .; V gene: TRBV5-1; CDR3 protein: CASSLATRLAGLEQFF; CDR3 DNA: TGCGCCAGCAGCTTGGCCACGAGATTAGCGGGCCTTGAGCAGTTCTTC
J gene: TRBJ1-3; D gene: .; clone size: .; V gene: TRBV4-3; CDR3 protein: CASSQEPGVGNTIYF; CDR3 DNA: TGCGCCAGCAGCCAAGAGCCAGGGGTCGGAAACACCATATATTTT
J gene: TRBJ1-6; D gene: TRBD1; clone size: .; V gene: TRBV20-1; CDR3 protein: CSATRDRRLNSSPLHF; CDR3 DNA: TGCAGTGCTACCAGGGACAGGCGCTTAAATAGTTCACCCCTCCACTTT
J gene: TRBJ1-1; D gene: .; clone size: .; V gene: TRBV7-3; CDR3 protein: CASSLGGRFEAFF; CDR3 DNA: TGTGCCAGCAGCTTAGGGGGGCGGTTTGAAGCTTTCTTT
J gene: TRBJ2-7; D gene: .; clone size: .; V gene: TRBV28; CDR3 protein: CASSSLSRGNAYEQYF; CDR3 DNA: TGTGCCAGCAGTTCACTTTCCAGGGGAAACGCCTACGAGCAGTACTTC
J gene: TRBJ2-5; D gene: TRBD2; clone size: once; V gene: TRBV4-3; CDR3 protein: CASSQRLAGNYNEQYF; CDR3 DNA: TGCGCCAGCAGCCAAAGACTAGCGGGTAATTACAATGAGCAGTACTTC
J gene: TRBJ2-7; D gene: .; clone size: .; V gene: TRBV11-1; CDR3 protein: CASSLRAVSYEQYF; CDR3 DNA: TGTGCCAGCAGCTTGAGGGCAGTTTCCTACGAGCAGTACTTC
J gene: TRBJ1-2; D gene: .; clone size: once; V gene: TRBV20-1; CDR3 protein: CSARDPTTTRNYGYTF; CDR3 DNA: TGCAGTGCTAGAGATCCTACGACGACAAGAAACTATGGCTACACCTTC
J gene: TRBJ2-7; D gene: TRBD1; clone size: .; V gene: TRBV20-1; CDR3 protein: CSALSGQGDGEQYF; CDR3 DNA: TGCAGTGCCCTTTCCGGACAGGGGGATGGCGAGCAGTACTTC
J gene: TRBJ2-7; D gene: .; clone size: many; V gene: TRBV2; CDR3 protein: CASSENRLNYEQYF; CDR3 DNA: TGTGCCAGCAGTGAAAACCGCCTGAACTACGAGCAGTACTTC
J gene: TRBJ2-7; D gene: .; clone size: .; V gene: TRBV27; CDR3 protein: CASSLGGDSTDEQYF; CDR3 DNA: TGTGCCAGCAGTTTAGGGGGGGACAGCACCGACGAGCAGTACTTC
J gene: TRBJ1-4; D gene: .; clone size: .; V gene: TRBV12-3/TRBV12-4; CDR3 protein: CASSAGWDEKLFF; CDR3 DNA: TGTGCCAGCAGTGCCGGTTGGGATGAAAAACTGTTTTTT
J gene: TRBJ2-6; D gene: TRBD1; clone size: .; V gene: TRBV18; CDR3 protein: CASSPGQGGSGANVLTF; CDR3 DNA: TGTGCCAGCTCACCAGGACAGGGCGGCTCTGGGGCCAACGTCCTGACTTTC
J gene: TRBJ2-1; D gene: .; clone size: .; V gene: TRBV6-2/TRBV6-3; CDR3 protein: CASSDHGDSYNEQFF; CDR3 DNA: TGTGCCAGCAGTGACCACGGGGACTCCTACAATGAGCAGTTCTTC
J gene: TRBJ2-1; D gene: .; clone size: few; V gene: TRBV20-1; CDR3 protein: CSARDYRGGSIYNEQFF; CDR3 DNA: TGCAGTGCTAGAGACTACAGGGGGGGGTCTATCTACAATGAGCAGTTCTTC
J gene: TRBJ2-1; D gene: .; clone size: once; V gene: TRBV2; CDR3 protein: CASWVGSREQFF; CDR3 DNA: TGTGCCAGCTGGGTAGGGTCTCGTGAGCAGTTCTTC
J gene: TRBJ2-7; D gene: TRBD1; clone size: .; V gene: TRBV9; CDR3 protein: CASSVTGTGEQYF; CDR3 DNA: TGTGCCAGCAGCGTGACAGGGACCGGCGAGCAGTACTTC
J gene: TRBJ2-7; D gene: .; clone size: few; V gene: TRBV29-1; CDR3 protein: CSVEGIRALSYNEQYF; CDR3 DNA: TGCAGCGTTGAAGGAATCAGGGCACTCTCCTACAATGAGCAGTACTTC
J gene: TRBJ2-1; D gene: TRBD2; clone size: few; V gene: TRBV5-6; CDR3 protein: CASSLSWREGAYEQFF; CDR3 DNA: TGTGCCAGCAGCCTCAGTTGGCGGGAGGGTGCCTATGAGCAGTTCTTC
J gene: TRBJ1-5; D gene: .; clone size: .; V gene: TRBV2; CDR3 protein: CASRHWGSNQPQHF; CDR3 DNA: TGTGCCAGCAGACATTGGGGGTCCAATCAGCCCCAGCATTTT
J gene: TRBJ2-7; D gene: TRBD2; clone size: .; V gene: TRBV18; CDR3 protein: CASSPPGLAGLHEQYF; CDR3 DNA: TGTGCCAGCTCACCACCCGGACTAGCGGGACTACACGAGCAGTACTTC
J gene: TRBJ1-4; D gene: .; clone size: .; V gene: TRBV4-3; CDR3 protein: CASSPQGTHQAGEKLFF; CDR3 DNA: TGCGCCAGCAGCCCCCAGGGGACCCACCAAGCGGGTGAAAAACTGTTTTTT
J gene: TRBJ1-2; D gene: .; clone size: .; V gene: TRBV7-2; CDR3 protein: CASSVVANYGYTF; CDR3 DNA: TGTGCCAGCAGCGTAGTGGCTAACTATGGCTACACCTTC
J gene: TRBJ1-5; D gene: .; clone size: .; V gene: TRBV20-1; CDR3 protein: CSARGPGLSNQPQHF; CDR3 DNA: TGCAGTGCTAGAGGTCCGGGACTTAGCAATCAGCCCCAGCATTTT
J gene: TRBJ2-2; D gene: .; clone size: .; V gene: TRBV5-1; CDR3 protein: CASSLEVASVRTGELFF; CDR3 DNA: TGCGCCAGCAGCTTGGAAGTTGCTAGCGTCCGCACCGGGGAGCTGTTTTTT
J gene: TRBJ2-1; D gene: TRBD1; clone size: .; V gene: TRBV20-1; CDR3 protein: CSASQGKGQYEQFF; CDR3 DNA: TGCAGTGCTTCACAGGGGAAGGGTCAGTATGAGCAGTTCTTC
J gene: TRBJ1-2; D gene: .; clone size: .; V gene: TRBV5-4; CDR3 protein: CASSSESGADYGYTF; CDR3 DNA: TGTGCCAGCAGCTCCGAAAGCGGGGCGGACTATGGCTACACCTTC
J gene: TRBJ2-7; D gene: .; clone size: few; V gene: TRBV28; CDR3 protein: CASLDGSSYEQYF; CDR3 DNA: TGTGCCAGCCTTGACGGTAGCTCCTACGAGCAGTACTTC
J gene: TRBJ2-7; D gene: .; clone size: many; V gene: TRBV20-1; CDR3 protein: CSASGSSYEQYF; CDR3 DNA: TGCAGTGCTAGCGGGAGCTCCTACGAGCAGTACTTC
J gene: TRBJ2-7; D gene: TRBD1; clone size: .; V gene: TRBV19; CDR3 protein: CASQQGLAYEQYF; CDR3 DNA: TGTGCCAGCCAACAGGGGCTCGCCTACGAGCAGTACTTC
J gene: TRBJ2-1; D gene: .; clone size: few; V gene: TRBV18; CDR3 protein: CASSPTGNRHEQFF; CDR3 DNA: TGTGCCAGCTCACCTACCGGGAATCGTCATGAGCAGTTCTTC
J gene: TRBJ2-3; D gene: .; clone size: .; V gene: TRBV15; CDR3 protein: CATTLTGDTQYF; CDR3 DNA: TGTGCCACCACCCTGACGGGAGATACGCAGTATTTT
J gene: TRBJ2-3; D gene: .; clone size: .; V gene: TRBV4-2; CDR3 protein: CASSQGLQADTQYF; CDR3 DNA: TGTGCCAGCAGCCAAGGGTTGCAGGCAGATACGCAGTATTTT
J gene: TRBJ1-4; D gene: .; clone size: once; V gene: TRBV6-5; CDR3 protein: CASSPQGIGEKLFF; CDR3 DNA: TGTGCCAGCAGTCCCCAGGGGATAGGGGAAAAACTGTTTTTT
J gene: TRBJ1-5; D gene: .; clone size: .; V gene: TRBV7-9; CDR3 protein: CASSLNGDSNQPQHF; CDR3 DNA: TGTGCCAGCAGCTTGAACGGGGATAGCAATCAGCCCCAGCATTTT
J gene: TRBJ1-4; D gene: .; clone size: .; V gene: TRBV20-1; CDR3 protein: CSAITSGMANEKLFF; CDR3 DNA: TGCAGTGCTATCACCTCCGGGATGGCTAATGAAAAACTGTTTTTT
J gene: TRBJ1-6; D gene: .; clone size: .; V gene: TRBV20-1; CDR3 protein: CSAPREEINSPLHF; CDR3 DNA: TGCAGTGCGCCCCGAGAGGAAATTAATTCACCCCTCCACTTT
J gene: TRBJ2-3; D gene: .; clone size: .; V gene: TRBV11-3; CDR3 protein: CASSLQGGDRGADTQYF; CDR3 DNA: TGTGCCAGCAGTTTACAGGGTGGCGATCGGGGTGCAGATACGCAGTATTTT
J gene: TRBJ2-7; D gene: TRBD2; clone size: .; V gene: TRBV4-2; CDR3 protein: CASSQGRASGRYEQYF; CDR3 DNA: TGTGCCAGCAGCCAAGGCAGGGCTAGCGGGAGGTACGAGCAGTACTTC
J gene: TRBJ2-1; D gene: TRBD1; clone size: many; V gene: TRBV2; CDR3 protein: CASSNQQGFHNEQFF; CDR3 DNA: TGTGCCAGCAGCAATCAACAGGGGTTCCACAATGAGCAGTTCTTC
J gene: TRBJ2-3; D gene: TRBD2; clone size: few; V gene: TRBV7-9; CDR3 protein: CASSPGTSGMTDTQYF; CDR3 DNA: TGTGCCAGCAGCCCAGGGACTAGCGGGATGACAGATACGCAGTATTTT
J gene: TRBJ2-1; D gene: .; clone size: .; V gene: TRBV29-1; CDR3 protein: CSVESGGIDEQFF; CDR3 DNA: TGCAGCGTTGAATCCGGGGGCATAGATGAGCAGTTCTTC
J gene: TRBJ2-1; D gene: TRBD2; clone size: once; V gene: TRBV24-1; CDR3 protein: CATSDSGGDYTEQFF; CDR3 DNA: TGTGCCACCAGTGATTCAGGAGGGGACTACACGGAGCAGTTCTTC
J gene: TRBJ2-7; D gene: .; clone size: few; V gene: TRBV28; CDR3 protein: CASSRGGTAYEQYF; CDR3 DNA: TGTGCCAGCAGTCGAGGCGGGACAGCGTACGAGCAGTACTTC
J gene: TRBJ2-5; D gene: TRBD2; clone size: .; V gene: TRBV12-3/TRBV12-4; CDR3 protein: CASGREGRETQYF; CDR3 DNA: TGTGCCAGCGGGAGGGAAGGTCGAGAGACCCAGTACTTC
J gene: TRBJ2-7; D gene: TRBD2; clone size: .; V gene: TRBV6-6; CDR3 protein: CASKRLADSTYEQYF; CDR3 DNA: TGTGCCAGCAAACGACTAGCGGACAGCACCTACGAGCAGTACTTC